This paragraph covers one T cell receptor (beta chain) sequence. Its target is not known. These data come from a study of cytomegalovirus exposure and HLA in healthy donors. Findings and limits, study-wide: Some V segments could not be told apart, so they were left out, TRBV6-2 and TRBV6-3 among them.

Trimming cost V 1 base and J 7 bases, with 14 bases left between them. Germline CDR1 reads SGDLS; CDR2 reads YYNGEE. This CDR3 spans 15 amino acids. Primers for the PCR totalled 60 Vbeta and 13 Jbeta. Using immunoSEQ multiplex PCR, the repertoire was profiled, and TCRdb retains in-frame clones only, with some absent. The sample includes 120,000 or so clones, roughly 80% of them seen just once. The chain joins TRBV9 to TRBJ2-2; D is possibly TRBD1 (5 bases). The sequence derives from a man aged 55 to 70 in good health and CMV-seropositive. The sample taken for sequencing was PBMCs. The CDR3 spells CASSVQTGAVGELFF. CDR3 DNA sequence: TGTGCCAGCAGCGTACAAACTGGGGCGGTCGGGGAGCTGTTTTTT.